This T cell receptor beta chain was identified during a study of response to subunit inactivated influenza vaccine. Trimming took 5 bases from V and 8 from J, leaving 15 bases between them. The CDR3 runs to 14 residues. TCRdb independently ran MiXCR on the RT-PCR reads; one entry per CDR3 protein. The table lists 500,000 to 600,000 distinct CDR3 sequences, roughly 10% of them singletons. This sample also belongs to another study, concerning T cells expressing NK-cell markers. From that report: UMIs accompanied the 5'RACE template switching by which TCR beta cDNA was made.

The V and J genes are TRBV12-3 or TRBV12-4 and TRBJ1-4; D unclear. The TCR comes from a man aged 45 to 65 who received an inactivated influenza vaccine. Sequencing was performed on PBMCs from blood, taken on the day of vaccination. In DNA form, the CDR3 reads TGTGCCAGCAGTCCCTCTTCCGCCGGGGAAAAACTGTTTTTT. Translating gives CASSPSSAGEKLFF.